This T cell receptor (beta chain) was recovered during a study of blood T cell repertoires in COVID-19. Overall study: T cells, B-cell-depleted T cells, or PBMCs provided the cDNA or gDNA that served as material.

The data were produced by immunoSEQ multiplex PCR, yet TCRdb's version contains in-frame clones alone and is incomplete. This repertoire shows around 240,000 clones, roughly 83% found once; its top ten account for about 2.1%. Germline V gene lookup returns CDR1 ENHRY and CDR2 SYGVKD. V shed 3 bases and J 7 bases; nucleotides not matched to a gene: 9. CDR3 length: 15 amino acids. This TCR came from a woman between 45 and 60 years old who had recovered from COVID-19. Sequenced: PBMCs or T cells enriched from blood (not recorded which). The chain joins TRBV10-3 to TRBJ2-7; 10 bases map to TRBD1. CDR3 region: CAISDDGQGVGEQYF. CDR3 DNA sequence: TGTGCCATCAGTGATGATGGACAGGGGGTCGGGGAGCAGTACTTC.